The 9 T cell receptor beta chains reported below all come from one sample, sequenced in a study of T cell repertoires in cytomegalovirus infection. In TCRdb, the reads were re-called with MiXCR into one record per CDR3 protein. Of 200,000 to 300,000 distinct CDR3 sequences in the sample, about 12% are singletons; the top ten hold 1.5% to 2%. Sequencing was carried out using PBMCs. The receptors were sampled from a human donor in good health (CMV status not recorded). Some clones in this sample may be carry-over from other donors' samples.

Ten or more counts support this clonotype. This CDR3 is CASLDSPAEAFF. Written as DNA, the CDR3 is TGTGCCAGCTTGGACAGCCCTGCTGAAGCTTTCTTT. J is TRBJ1-1 and V is TRBV2; D is possibly TRBD1 (6 bases). Germline V gives CDR1 SNHLY, CDR2 FYNNEI. This CDR3 spans 12 amino acids. Trimming took 8 bases from V and 6 from J, leaving 13 bases between them.

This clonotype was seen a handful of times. CDR3 in amino acids: CSVVTTGAFYEQYF. The DNA of the CDR3 is TGCAGCGTTGTAACGACAGGCGCGTTCTACGAGCAGTACTTC. This sequence joins TRBV29-1 and TRBJ2-7; tentatively, D is TRBD1 (6 bases). Germline V lookup: CDR1 SQVTM, CDR2 ANQGSEA. Trimming removed 4 bases at V and 3 bases at J, with 16 bases between. This CDR3 is 14 amino acids long.

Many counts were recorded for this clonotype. CDR3 amino acids: CASSRGREPQYF. CDR3 DNA: TGTGCCAGCAGCCGAGGTCGGGAACCCCAGTACTTC. The J gene is TRBJ2-5, the V gene TRBV7-9, with D possibly matching TRBD2 (5 bases). Trimming pared 5 bases from V and 9 bases from J, leaving 13 bases between. The CDR3 is made up of 12 amino acids. Germline loops: CDR1 SEHNR, CDR2 FQNEAQ (reference sequence).

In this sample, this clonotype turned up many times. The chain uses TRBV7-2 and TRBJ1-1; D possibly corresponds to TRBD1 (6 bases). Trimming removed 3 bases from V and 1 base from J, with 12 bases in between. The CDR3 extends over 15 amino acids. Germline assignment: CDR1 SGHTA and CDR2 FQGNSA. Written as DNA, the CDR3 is TGTGCCAGCAGCTTTTCTACAGGGACGAACACTGAAGCTTTCTTT. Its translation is CASSFSTGTNTEAFF.

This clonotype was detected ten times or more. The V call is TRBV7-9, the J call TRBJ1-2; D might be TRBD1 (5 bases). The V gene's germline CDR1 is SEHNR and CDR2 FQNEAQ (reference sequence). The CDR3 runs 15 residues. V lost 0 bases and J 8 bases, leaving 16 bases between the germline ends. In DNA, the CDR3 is TGTGCCAGCAGCTTAGCGAACCCAGCCGGGGACGGCTACACCTTC. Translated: CASSLANPAGDGYTF.

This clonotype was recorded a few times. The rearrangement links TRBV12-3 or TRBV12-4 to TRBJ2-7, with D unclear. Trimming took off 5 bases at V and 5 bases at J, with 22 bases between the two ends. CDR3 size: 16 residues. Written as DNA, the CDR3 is TGTGCCAGCAGTGACTCTAAGACAACCCTGGGGAACGAGCAGTACTTC. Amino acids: CASSDSKTTLGNEQYF.

This CDR3 is CASKTGVGTDTQYF. Here the CDR3 DNA reads TGTGCCAGCAAGACAGGGGTGGGCACAGATACGCAGTATTTT. This rearrangement joins TRBV28 to TRBJ2-3, with 8 nucleotides matching TRBD1. The CDR3 runs 14 residues. Germline CDR1 and CDR2: MDHEN and SYDVKM. The ends lost 7 bases at V and 1 base at J; junction bases unmatched: 4.

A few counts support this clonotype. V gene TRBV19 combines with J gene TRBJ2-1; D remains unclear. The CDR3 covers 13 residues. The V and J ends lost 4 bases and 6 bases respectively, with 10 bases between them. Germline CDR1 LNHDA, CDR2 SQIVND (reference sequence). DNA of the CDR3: TGTGCCAGTAGTACTCAGACCCGCAATGAGCAGTTCTTC. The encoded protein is CASSTQTRNEQFF.

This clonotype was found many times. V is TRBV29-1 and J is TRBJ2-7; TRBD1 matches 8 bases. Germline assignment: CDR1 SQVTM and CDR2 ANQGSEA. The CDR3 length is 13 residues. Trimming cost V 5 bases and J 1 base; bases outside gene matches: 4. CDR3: CSVTRTGSYEQYF. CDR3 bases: TGCAGCGTTACTCGGACAGGGTCCTACGAGCAGTACTTC.